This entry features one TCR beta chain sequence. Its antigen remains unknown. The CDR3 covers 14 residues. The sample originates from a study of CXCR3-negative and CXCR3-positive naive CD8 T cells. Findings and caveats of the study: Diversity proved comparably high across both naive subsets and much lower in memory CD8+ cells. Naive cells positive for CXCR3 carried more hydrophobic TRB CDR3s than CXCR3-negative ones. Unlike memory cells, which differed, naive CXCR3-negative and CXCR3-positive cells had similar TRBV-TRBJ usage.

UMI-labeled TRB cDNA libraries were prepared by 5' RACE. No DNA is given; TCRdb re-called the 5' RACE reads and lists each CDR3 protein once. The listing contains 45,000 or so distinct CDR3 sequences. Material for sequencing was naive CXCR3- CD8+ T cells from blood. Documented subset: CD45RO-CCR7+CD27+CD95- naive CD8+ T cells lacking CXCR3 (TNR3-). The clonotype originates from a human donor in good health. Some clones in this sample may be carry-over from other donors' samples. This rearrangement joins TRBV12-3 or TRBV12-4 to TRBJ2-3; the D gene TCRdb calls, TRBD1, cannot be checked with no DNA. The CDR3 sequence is CASRPQGGMDTQYF.